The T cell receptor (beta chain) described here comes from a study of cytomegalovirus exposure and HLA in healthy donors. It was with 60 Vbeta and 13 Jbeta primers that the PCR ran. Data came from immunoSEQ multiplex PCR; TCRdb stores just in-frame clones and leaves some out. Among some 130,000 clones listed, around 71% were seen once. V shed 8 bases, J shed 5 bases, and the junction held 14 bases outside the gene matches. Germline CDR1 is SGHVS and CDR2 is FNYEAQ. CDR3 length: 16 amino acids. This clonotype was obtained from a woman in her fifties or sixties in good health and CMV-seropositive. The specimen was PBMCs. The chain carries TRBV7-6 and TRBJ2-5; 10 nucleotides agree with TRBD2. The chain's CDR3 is CASGPPAGGSMETQYF. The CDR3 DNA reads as TGTGCCAGCGGCCCCCCAGCGGGGGGGTCAATGGAGACCCAGTACTTC. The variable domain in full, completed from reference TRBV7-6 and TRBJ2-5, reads GAGVSQSPRYKVTKRGQDVALRCDPISGHVSLYWYRQALGQGPEFLTYFNYEAQQDKSGLPNDRFSAERPEGSISTLTIQRTEQRDSAMYRCASGPPAGGSMETQYFGPGTRLLVL.